This T cell receptor (beta chain) was sequenced for a study of CD8+ T cells in alopecia areata. General study results and limits: Sequence data from scalp samples additionally include resident alphabeta T cells of normal skin. Lesional tissue from the scalp (especially in alopecia totalis/universalis) showed higher clonality than normal scalp. With patients, TCR sharing proved less clear than in mice, a difference possibly related to HLA.

The V end was cut by 4 bases, the J end by 1 base, with 16 bases between. This CDR3 spans 16 amino acids. CDR1 SGHDN and CDR2 FVKESK come from the germline V gene. PBMCs were stained for CD3, CD4 and CD8, and CD4+ and CD8+ T cells were sorted. As the sequencing template, cDNA was produced by extracting RNA and reverse transcribing it. The assay was immunoSEQ multiplex PCR, and TCRdb's table has in-frame clones only and misses some. The sample gives 110,000 or so clones, about 61% of which show up once; about 3% is in the top ten. A note on this clone: Antigen: not known.

The sequenced material came from CD4+ T cells sorted from blood. The chain employs TRBV14 and TRBJ2-5; D could derive from TRBD1 or TRBD2 (6 bases each). The clonotype was recovered from a human donor in good health. CDR3 nucleotides: TGTGCCAGCAGCCCATCGGGGGCGTTCCTCCAAGAGACCCAGTACTTC. This gives the protein CASSPSGAFLQETQYF.